What follows describes a single T cell receptor (beta chain). The CDR3 runs 14 residues. Germline-derived CDR1 and CDR2 are SEHNR and FQNEAQ (reference sequence). Trimming cost V 5 bases and J 1 base, with 9 bases left between them. The data stem from a study of technical replicates of blood from several donors. Here immunoSEQ multiplex PCR was the method, and the copy in TCRdb shows in-frame clones only, minus some. The table has 75,000 to 95,000 clones, roughly 94% seen once; the top ten hold approximately 0.39%. The sequencing input was T cells isolated from PBMCs. The genes are TRBV7-9 and TRBJ1-5; D remains ambiguous. The TCR sequence derives from a human donor in good health. CDR3 nucleotide sequence: TGTGCCAGCAGCGATACCCTAAGCAATCAGCCCCAGCATTTT. Its protein is CASSDTLSNQPQHF.